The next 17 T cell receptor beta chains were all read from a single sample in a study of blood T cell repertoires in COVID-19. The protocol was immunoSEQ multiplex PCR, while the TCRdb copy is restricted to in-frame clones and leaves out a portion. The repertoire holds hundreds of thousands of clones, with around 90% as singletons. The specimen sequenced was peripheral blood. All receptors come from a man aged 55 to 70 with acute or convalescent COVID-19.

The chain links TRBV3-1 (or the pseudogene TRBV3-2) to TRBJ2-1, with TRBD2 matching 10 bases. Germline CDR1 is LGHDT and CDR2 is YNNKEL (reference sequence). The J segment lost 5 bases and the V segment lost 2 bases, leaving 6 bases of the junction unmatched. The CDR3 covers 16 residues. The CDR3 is CASSQTSSGGNNEQFF. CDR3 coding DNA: TGTGCCAGCAGCCAAACGTCTAGCGGGGGTAACAATGAGCAGTTCTTC.

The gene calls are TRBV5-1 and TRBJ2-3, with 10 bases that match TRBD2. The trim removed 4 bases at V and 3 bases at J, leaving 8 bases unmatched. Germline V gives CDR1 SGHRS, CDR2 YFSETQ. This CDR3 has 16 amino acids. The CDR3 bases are TGCGCCAGCAGCCTAGGACTAGCGGTAATAACAGATACGCAGTATTTT. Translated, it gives CASSLGLAVITDTQYF.

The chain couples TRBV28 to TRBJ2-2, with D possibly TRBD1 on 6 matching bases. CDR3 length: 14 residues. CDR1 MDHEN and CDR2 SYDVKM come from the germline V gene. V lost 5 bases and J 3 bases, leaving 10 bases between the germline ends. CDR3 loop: CASSAYRDTGELFF. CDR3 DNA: TGTGCCAGCAGTGCATACAGGGACACCGGGGAGCTGTTTTTT.

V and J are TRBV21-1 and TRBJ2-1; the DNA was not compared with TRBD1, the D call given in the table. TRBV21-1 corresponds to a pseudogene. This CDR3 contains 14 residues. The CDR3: CASTPGTHYNEQFF. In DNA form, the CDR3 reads TGTGCCAGCACCCCCGGGACACACTACAATGAGCAGTTCTTC.

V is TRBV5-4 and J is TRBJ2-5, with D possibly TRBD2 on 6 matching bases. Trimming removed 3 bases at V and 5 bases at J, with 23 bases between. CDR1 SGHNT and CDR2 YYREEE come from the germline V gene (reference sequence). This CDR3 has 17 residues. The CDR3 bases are TGTGCCAGCAGCTCAGGCGGGCAGGGAGGCCCTTGGGAGACCCAGTACTTC. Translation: CASSSGGQGGPWETQYF.

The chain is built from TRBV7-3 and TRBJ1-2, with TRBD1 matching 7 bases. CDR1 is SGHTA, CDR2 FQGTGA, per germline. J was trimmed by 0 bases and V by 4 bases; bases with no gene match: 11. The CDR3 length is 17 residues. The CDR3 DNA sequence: TGTGCCAGCAGCTCACCCGCGTCAGGGGGACCTAACTATGGCTACACCTTC. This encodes CASSSPASGGPNYGYTF.

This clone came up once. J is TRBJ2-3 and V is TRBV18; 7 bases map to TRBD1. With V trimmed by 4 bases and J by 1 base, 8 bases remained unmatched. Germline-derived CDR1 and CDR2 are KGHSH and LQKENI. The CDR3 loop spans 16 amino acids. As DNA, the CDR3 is TGTGCCAGCTCACAACAAGACAGGGTCGGCACAGATACGCAGTATTTT. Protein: CASSQQDRVGTDTQYF.

The CDR3 loop reads CASSRSSSGTPGAEAFF. The CDR3 DNA reads TGCGCCAGCAGCCGGAGCAGCTCCGGGACTCCGGGGGCTGAAGCTTTCTTT. The gene calls are TRBV4-1 and TRBJ1-1, with D maybe TRBD1 (5 bases). This CDR3 is 17 amino acids long. The V end was cut by 4 bases, the J end by 6 bases, with 24 bases between. Germline V gene lookup returns CDR1 MGHRA and CDR2 YSYEKL.

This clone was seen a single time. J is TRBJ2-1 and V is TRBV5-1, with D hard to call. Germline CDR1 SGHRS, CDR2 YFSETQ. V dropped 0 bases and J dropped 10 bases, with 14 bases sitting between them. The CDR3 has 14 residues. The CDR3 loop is CASSLVSDDLEQFF. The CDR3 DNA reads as TGCGCCAGCAGCTTGGTTTCGGATGACTTGGAGCAGTTCTTC.

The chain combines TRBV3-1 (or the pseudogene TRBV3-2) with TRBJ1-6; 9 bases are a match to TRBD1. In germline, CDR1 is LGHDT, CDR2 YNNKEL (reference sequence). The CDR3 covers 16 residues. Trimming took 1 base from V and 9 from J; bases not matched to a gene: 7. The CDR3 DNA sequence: TGTGCCAGCAGCCAAGGCCCCGGGACAGGGAGTTCACCCCTCCACTTT. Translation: CASSQGPGTGSSPLHF.

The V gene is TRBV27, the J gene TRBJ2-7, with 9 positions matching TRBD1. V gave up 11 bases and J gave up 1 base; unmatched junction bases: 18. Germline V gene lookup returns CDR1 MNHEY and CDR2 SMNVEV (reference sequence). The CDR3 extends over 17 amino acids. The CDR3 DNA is TGTGCCGCACGAGGAAACCCCGGGACAGGGACTTCCTACGAGCAGTACTTC. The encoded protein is CAARGNPGTGTSYEQYF.

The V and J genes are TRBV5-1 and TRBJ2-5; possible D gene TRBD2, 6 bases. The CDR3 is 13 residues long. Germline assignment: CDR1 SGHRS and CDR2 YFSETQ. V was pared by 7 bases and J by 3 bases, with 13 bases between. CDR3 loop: CASPRGWEETQYF. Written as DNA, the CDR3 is TGCGCCAGCCCCCGGGGGTGGGAAGAGACCCAGTACTTC.

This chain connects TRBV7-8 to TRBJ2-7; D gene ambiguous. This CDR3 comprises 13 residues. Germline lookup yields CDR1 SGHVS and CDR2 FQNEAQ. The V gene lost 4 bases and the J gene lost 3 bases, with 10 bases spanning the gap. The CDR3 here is CASSSTESYEQYF. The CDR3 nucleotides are TGTGCCAGCAGCTCTACAGAGAGCTACGAGCAGTACTTC.

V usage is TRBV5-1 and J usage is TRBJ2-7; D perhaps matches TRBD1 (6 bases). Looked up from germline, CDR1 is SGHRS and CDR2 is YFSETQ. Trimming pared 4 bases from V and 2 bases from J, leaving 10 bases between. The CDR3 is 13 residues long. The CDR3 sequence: CASSHRDPYEQYF. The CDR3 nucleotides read TGCGCCAGCAGCCACAGGGACCCCTACGAGCAGTACTTC.

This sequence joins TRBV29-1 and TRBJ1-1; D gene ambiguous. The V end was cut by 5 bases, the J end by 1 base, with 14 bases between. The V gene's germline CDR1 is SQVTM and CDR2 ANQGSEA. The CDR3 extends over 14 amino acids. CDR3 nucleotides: TGCAGCGTTAGCGGAGCCAGCCCGAACACTGAAGCTTTCTTT. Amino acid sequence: CSVSGASPNTEAFF.

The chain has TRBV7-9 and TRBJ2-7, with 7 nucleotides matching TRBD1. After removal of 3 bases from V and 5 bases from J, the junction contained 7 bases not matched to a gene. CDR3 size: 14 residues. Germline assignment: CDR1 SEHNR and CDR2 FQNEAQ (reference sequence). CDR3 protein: CASSFGATGNEQYF. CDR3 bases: TGTGCCAGCAGCTTTGGCGCGACAGGGAACGAGCAGTACTTC.

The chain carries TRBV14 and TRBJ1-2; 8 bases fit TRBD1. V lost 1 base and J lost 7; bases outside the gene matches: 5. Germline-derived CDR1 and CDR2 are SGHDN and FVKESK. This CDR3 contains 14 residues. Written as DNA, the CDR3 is TGTGCCAGCAGCCAAGGACAGGGGTCCCCTGGCTACACCTTC. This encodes CASSQGQGSPGYTF.